A selection of T cell receptor beta chains follows, all from one sample in a study of blood T cells in healthy people across ages. Via MiXCR, TCRdb re-called the 5' RACE reads, giving one row per CDR3 protein. The sample has some 1,500,000 distinct CDR3 sequences, approximately 39% seen once. Input material: blood. These receptors all stem from a woman between 18 and 30 years old in good health. CDR3s include the opening cysteine and the closing phenylalanine or tryptophan. D genes are given only for firm matches. A row's size may be missing; if present it is once, few, many or a size class.

J gene | V gene | clone size | CDR3 length | D gene | CDR3 protein | CDR3 DNA
TRBJ2-1 | TRBV7-9 | NA | 14 | NA | CASSLAYGGDEQFF | TGTGCCAGCAGCTTAGCGTATGGGGGTGATGAGCAGTTCTTC
TRBJ2-3 | TRBV5-1 | few | 16 | TRBD2 | CASSLGTSDGTDTQYF | TGCGCCAGCAGCTTGGGGACTAGCGATGGGACAGATACGCAGTATTTT
TRBJ2-1 | TRBV15 | NA | 14 | NA | CATSRDKEGAAKFF | TGTGCCACCAGCAGAGATAAGGAGGGAGCCGCAAAGTTCTTC
TRBJ1-2 | TRBV7-9 | NA | 14 | NA | CASSPMGENYGYTF | TGTGCCAGCAGTCCCATGGGGGAGAACTATGGCTACACCTTC
TRBJ1-2 | TRBV5-1 | NA | 15 | TRBD1 | CASSAGQGMDYGYTF | TGCGCCAGCAGCGCGGGACAGGGGATGGACTATGGCTACACCTTC
TRBJ2-3 | TRBV24-1 | once | 14 | NA | CATSDGSRGDTQYF | TGTGCCACCAGTGATGGGTCCAGGGGAGATACGCAGTATTTT
TRBJ2-3 | TRBV20-1 | NA | 14 | NA | CSAKQGPRGDTQYF | TGCAGTGCTAAACAGGGGCCCCGGGGGGATACGCAGTATTTT
TRBJ2-1 | TRBV7-2 | few | 17 | TRBD2 | CASSLLRLAGGYNEQFF | TGTGCCAGCAGCCTCCTACGACTAGCGGGAGGGTACAATGAGCAGTTCTTC
TRBJ2-1 | TRBV30 | NA | 11 | NA | CAWTESHEQFF | TGTGCCTGGACAGAATCCCATGAGCAGTTCTTC
TRBJ2-2 | TRBV12-3/TRBV12-4 | once | 16 | NA | CASRRGPAARTGELFF | TGTGCCAGCAGGAGGGGTCCAGCAGCGCGAACCGGGGAGCTGTTTTTT
TRBJ1-1 | TRBV7-6 | NA | 15 | NA | CASSSTGRVLREAFF | TGTGCCAGCAGTTCCACCGGACGTGTTCTAAGGGAAGCTTTCTTT
TRBJ1-5 | TRBV7-9 | once | 14 | TRBD1 | CASSAPGQNQPQHF | TGTGCCAGCAGCGCTCCGGGACAGAATCAGCCCCAGCATTTT
TRBJ1-2 | TRBV7-3 | once | 14 | NA | CASSPGREVDGYTF | TGTGCCAGCAGCCCCGGGCGGGAGGTCGATGGCTATACCTTC
TRBJ1-1 | TRBV20-1 | NA | 12 | NA | CSAREGDAKAFF | TGCAGTGCCAGGGAAGGGGACGCCAAAGCTTTCTTT
TRBJ2-2 | TRBV20-1 | NA | 13 | NA | CSARGWGTGELFF | TGCAGTGCTAGAGGATGGGGCACCGGGGAGCTGTTTTTT
TRBJ2-3 | TRBV4-2 | NA | 18 | TRBD2 | CASSQTGSGLAVTDTQYF | TGTGCCAGCAGCCAAACAGGCAGCGGACTAGCAGTCACAGATACGCAGTATTTT
TRBJ1-4 | TRBV29-1 | few | 14 | NA | CSVVWRAGVEKLFF | TGCAGCGTTGTTTGGAGGGCAGGGGTTGAAAAACTGTTTTTT
TRBJ2-7 | TRBV20-1 | few | 11 | NA | CSAKTTYEQYF | TGCAGTGCAAAGACCACCTACGAGCAGTACTTC
TRBJ2-5 | TRBV27 | NA | 15 | TRBD2 | CASSNSGRTHDEQYF | TGTGCCAGCAGTAATAGCGGGAGAACTCACGATGAGCAGTACTTC
TRBJ2-2 | TRBV4-3 | NA | 18 | TRBD1 | CASSQVPGTGQYTGELFF | TGCGCCAGCAGCCAAGTCCCCGGGACAGGGCAATATACCGGGGAGCTGTTTTTT
TRBJ2-1 | TRBV30 | NA | 13 | NA | CAWSYEGGVEQFF | TGTGCCTGGAGTTACGAGGGGGGTGTGGAGCAGTTCTTC
TRBJ2-7 | TRBV3-1 | few | 15 | TRBD2 | CASSSSGGGYNEQYF | TGTGCCAGCAGCAGTAGCGGGGGGGGTTACAATGAGCAGTACTTC
TRBJ2-7 | TRBV18 | NA | 15 | TRBD1 | CASSTGTGETYEQYF | TGTGCCAGCTCAACCGGGACAGGAGAAACCTACGAGCAGTACTTC
TRBJ1-2 | TRBV29-1 | NA | 12 | TRBD1 | CSVDRLDYGYTF | TGCAGCGTGGACAGGTTGGACTATGGCTACACCTTC
TRBJ2-1 | TRBV5-1 | many | 14 | NA | CASSLGSPYNEQFF | TGCGCCAGCAGCTTGGGCAGTCCCTACAATGAGCAGTTCTTC
TRBJ2-3 | TRBV5-5 | NA | 18 | NA | CASSLALVRALGTDTQYF | TGTGCCAGCAGCTTGGCCTTGGTACGCGCTTTAGGCACAGATACGCAGTATTTT
TRBJ2-1 | TRBV13 | many | 15 | TRBD1 | CASSGSGGSYNEQFF | TGTGCCAGCAGCGGATCAGGGGGCTCCTACAATGAGCAGTTCTTC
TRBJ1-6 | TRBV4-3 | NA | 14 | NA | CASSQPDYNSPLHF | TGCGCCAGCAGCCAGCCAGATTATAATTCACCCCTCCACTTT
TRBJ2-3 | TRBV28 | NA | 16 | TRBD1 | CASNVFGDRGRDTQYF | TGTGCCAGCAACGTTTTTGGGGACAGGGGTCGAGATACGCAGTATTTT
TRBJ2-7 | TRBV6-6 | once | 16 | TRBD1 | CASSSQDRDASYEQYF | TGTGCCAGCAGTTCCCAGGACAGGGACGCCTCCTACGAGCAGTACTTC
TRBJ1-2 | TRBV18 | few | 15 | NA | CASCSDLSANYGYTF | TGTGCCAGCTGCTCTGATTTGTCCGCTAACTATGGCTACACCTTC
TRBJ2-5 | TRBV12-5 | NA | 12 | NA | CASGLRWETQYF | TGTGCTAGTGGTTTGCGATGGGAGACCCAGTACTTC
TRBJ1-2 | TRBV6-5 | NA | 14 | NA | CTSSYGGGGNGYTF | TGTACCAGCAGTTACGGAGGAGGGGGTAATGGCTACACCTTC
TRBJ2-1 | TRBV27 | NA | 18 | TRBD1 | CASSLKAFGQGAGDEQFF | TGTGCCAGCAGTTTGAAGGCGTTTGGACAGGGGGCAGGCGATGAGCAGTTCTTC
TRBJ2-1 | TRBV7-2 | NA | 13 | TRBD1 | CASRPDRVSEQFF | TGTGCCAGCAGACCCGACAGGGTAAGTGAGCAGTTCTTC
TRBJ2-1 | TRBV20-1 | NA | 15 | NA | CSARVHGSSYNEQFF | TGCAGTGCTAGAGTCCATGGAAGCTCCTACAATGAGCAGTTCTTC
TRBJ1-4 | TRBV4-3 | few | 15 | TRBD1 | CASSQHGTGNEKLFF | TGCGCCAGCAGCCAGCACGGGACAGGGAATGAAAAACTGTTTTTT
TRBJ2-5 | TRBV20-1 | NA | 14 | NA | CSARDYAKRRTQYF | TGCAGTGCTAGAGATTATGCGAAGCGGAGGACCCAGTACTTC
TRBJ2-3 | TRBV29-1 | NA | 15 | TRBD1 | CSVGTGVHSTDTQYF | TGCAGCGTTGGGACAGGGGTGCATAGCACAGATACGCAGTATTTT
TRBJ2-7 | TRBV6-5 | NA | 12 | NA | CASSNLVYEQYF | TGTGCCAGCAGCAACCTAGTCTACGAGCAGTACTTC
TRBJ2-3 | TRBV20-1 | NA | 16 | TRBD2 | CSASQTRGGRTDTQYF | TGCAGTGCCTCGCAAACTCGGGGGGGCCGCACAGATACGCAGTATTTT
TRBJ1-2 | TRBV4-3 | NA | 17 | NA | CASSQVGGTRANYGHTF | TGCGCCAGCAGCCAAGTAGGCGGAACACGAGCTAACTATGGCCACACCTTC
TRBJ1-2 | TRBV6-2/TRBV6-3 | NA | 13 | NA | CTSRRDANYGYTF | TGTACCAGCAGAAGGGACGCCAACTATGGCTACACCTTC
TRBJ2-1 | TRBV24-1 | NA | 15 | TRBD2 | CATRNGGGLLGEQFF | TGTGCCACCAGAAACGGGGGGGGACTTTTGGGTGAGCAGTTCTTC
TRBJ1-2 | TRBV24-1 | NA | 15 | NA | CASSDFPGRAYGYTF | TGTGCCTCCAGTGATTTCCCGGGAAGGGCCTATGGCTACACCTTC
TRBJ2-1 | TRBV20-1 | NA | 14 | TRBD1 | CSARAGTGFNEQFF | TGCAGTGCTAGAGCTGGGACAGGGTTCAATGAGCAGTTCTTC
TRBJ1-1 | TRBV6-2/TRBV6-3 | few | 17 | TRBD1 | CASSYTSGTGWFTEAFF | TGTGCCAGCAGTTACACTTCCGGGACAGGGTGGTTCACTGAAGCTTTCTTT
TRBJ1-1 | TRBV6-5 | few | 13 | TRBD1 | CASSQSGTGAAFF | TGTGCCAGCAGTCAATCAGGGACAGGGGCTGCTTTCTTT
TRBJ2-7 | TRBV6-5 | NA | 17 | TRBD1 | CASSYSRKTGYNYEQYF | TGTGCCAGCAGTTACTCAAGAAAGACAGGGTACAACTACGAGCAGTACTTC
TRBJ1-5 | TRBV4-1 | once | 16 | NA | CASSPTAIGSNQPQHF | TGCGCCAGCAGTCCGACGGCGATAGGGAGCAATCAGCCCCAGCATTTT
TRBJ2-7 | TRBV7-2 | NA | 14 | NA | CASSLVTPGNEQYF | TGTGCCAGCAGCTTAGTGACTCCCGGTAACGAGCAGTACTTC
TRBJ2-7 | TRBV5-1 | NA | 14 | NA | CASSFRDHAYEQYF | TGCGCCAGCAGCTTCCGGGACCACGCCTACGAGCAGTACTTC